This T cell receptor beta chain was sequenced for a study of blood T cell repertoires in COVID-19. Study in general: Researchers got acute and convalescent COVID-19 samples from the United States, Italy and Spain.

The CDR3 runs 12 residues. Looked up from germline, CDR1 is SNHLY and CDR2 is FYNNEI. V was clipped by 5 bases and J by 9 bases, with 11 bases between them. Sequencing was performed with immunoSEQ multiplex PCR; in TCRdb, only in-frame clones are kept and a portion is missing. The repertoire holds 210,000 or so clones, with more than 75% as singletons. The sample taken for sequencing was PBMCs or T cells enriched from blood (not recorded which). The source of this sequence is a man aged 25 to 45 with acute COVID-19. The chain uses TRBV2 and TRBJ2-1, with D hard to call. CDR3 coding DNA: TGTGCCAGCAGTCAGCTAGGAGTTGAGCAGTTCTTC. Translated: CASSQLGVEQFF.